This record concerns one T cell receptor beta chain sequence. What it recognizes is unknown. No conserved phenylalanine or tryptophan is present at the end of the CDR3, so a read error is the likely explanation. Sequencing of cultured CD4+ T cell DNA used the Oncomine TCR Beta short-read assay. Investigators obtained genomic DNA by extraction from cultured CD4+ T cells. TCRdb reanalysed the PCR reads using MiXCR and keeps one entry per CDR3 protein. The data contain thousands of distinct CDR3 sequences, 40% to 45% of them singletons. The V and J ends lost 6 bases and 4 bases, in that order; junction bases with no gene match: 1. The V gene's germline CDR1 is MNHNS and CDR2 SASEGT. The CDR3 covers 13 residues. The data were taken from a study of vaccination and CD4 T cells after COVID-19. Study background: Overlapping peptides of the spike proteins of SARS-CoV-2, HCoV-NL63, HCoV-OC43 and HCoV-229E were used for cell stimulation. Findings and limits, study-wide: The median number of SARS-CoV-2-reactive clonotypes increased from approximately 21 to 38, a change that did not reach significance.

Treatment noted: roughly 10-day PBMC culture with coronavirus spike peptide pools or control peptides (ViraFEST assay). Expansion of antigen-specific T cells with peptide pools by ViraFEST preceded sequencing of TCRs. The TCR sequence derives from a human donor who had recovered from COVID-19. Sequenced: CD4+ T cells from blood, cultured in vitro. This chain joins TRBV6-1 and TRBJ2-3; the match to TRBD2 covers 10 bases. CDR3 amino acids: CASSLAGADTQYL. In nucleotides, the CDR3 is TGTGCCAGCAGCCTAGCGGGGGCAGATACGCAGTATCTT.